This T cell receptor beta chain stems from a study of identical twins. Each CDR3 protein is one row after TCRdb ran MiXCR on the 5' RACE reads. This table holds 700,000 or so distinct CDR3 sequences, 21% found once. This CDR3 is built from 13 residues. V lost 3 bases, J lost 4 bases, and 8 bases lay in between. CDR1 is KGHDR and CDR2 is SFDVKD in the germline V gene. The same data also went into a second study, on T cells expressing NK-cell markers.

Sequenced: PBMCs. This sequence joins TRBV24-1 and TRBJ2-5; D is undetermined. This clonotype originated in a woman under 30 in good health. The CDR3 DNA reads TGTGCCACCAGTGATGGGTCGCGAGAGACCCAGTACTTC. This translates into CATSDGSRETQYF.